The 32 T cell receptor beta chains below were found in one sample sequenced in a study of PD-L1 blockade in urothelial cancer. This sample's time point: pretreatment peripheral blood. Profiled with immunoSEQ multiplex PCR; TCRdb holds only in-frame clones, not every one. The profile covers 45,000 to 50,000 clones, with roughly four fifths appearing a single time and approximately 1.9% taken by the ten largest. This material consisted of PBMCs, taken around atezolizumab (anti-PD-L1) treatment. Source of these receptors: a man aged 45-60 years with urothelial cancer.

This rearrangement joins TRBV6-6 to TRBJ1-3, with unresolved D. CDR1 MNHNY and CDR2 SVGAGI come from the germline V gene (reference sequence). V dropped 6 bases and J dropped 4 bases, with 7 bases sitting between them. This CDR3 is 12 amino acids long. The CDR3 region has the DNA TGTGCCAGCAGCCCCCTAGGAAACACCATATATTTT. It is translated as CASSPLGNTIYF.

The chain is built from TRBV7-2 and TRBJ1-2, with TRBD1 matching 8 bases. Looked up from germline, CDR1 is SGHTA and CDR2 is FQGNSA. V trimming: 1 base; J trimming: 8 bases; junction bases outside the gene matches: 3. The CDR3 is 13 amino acids. CDR3 DNA sequence: TGTGCCAGCAGCTTAGTGCAGGGGGCGGGCTACACCTTC. Protein: CASSLVQGAGYTF.

In its sample, this clone was seen once. This chain joins TRBV29-1 and TRBJ1-2; D is possibly TRBD1 (6 bases). V was pared by 8 bases and J by 7 bases, with 17 bases between. The CDR3 is made up of 12 amino acids. CDR1 and CDR2 (germline): SQVTM, ANQGSEA. The CDR3: CSFHKGGAGYTF. The CDR3 DNA sequence: TGCAGCTTCCACAAAGGGGGAGCTGGCTACACCTTC. Looking up the rest from reference TRBV29-1 and TRBJ1-2 gives the full variable domain: SAVISQKPSRDICQRGTSLTIQCQVDSQVTMMFWYRQQPGQSLTLIATANQGSEATYESGFVIDKFPISRPNLTFSTLTVSNMSPEDSSIYLCSFHKGGAGYTFGSGTRLTVV.

The rearrangement links TRBV27 to TRBJ1-1; no firm D call. This CDR3 comprises 14 residues. Trimming pared 2 bases from V and 1 base from J, leaving 8 bases between. The germline gives CDR1 MNHEY, CDR2 SMNVEV (reference sequence). The CDR3 reads CASSLRTQNTEAFF. In DNA, the CDR3 is TGTGCCAGCAGTTTAAGGACTCAGAACACTGAAGCTTTCTTT.

This sequence joins TRBV4-2 and TRBJ2-3; the match to TRBD2 covers 7 bases. CDR1 and CDR2 (germline): LGHNA, YNFKEQ. The CDR3 covers 16 residues. V shed 0 bases, J shed 3 bases, and the junction held 6 bases outside the gene matches. The CDR3 sequence is CASSQDKRGLTDTQYF. DNA for the CDR3: TGTGCCAGCAGCCAAGATAAGCGGGGATTAACAGATACGCAGTATTTT.

The chain employs TRBV9 and TRBJ2-5; D is possibly TRBD2 (5 bases). The CDR3 covers 15 residues. The germline V gene has CDR1 SGDLS and CDR2 YYNGEE. The ends were cut back, 4 bases at V and 4 bases at J, with 17 bases in the middle. DNA of the CDR3: TGTGCCAGCAGCCCTAACGTTGGAGGCCGAGAGACCCAGTACTTC. Amino acids: CASSPNVGGRETQYF.

The CDR3 spells CASSPDRDTEAFF. CDR3 sequence (DNA): TGTGCCAGCAGCCCGGACAGGGACACTGAAGCTTTCTTT. The genes are TRBV7-8 and TRBJ1-1, with 8 bases fitting TRBD1. V lost 5 bases, J lost 3 bases, and 2 bases stayed unmatched. The CDR3 length is 13 residues. CDR1 and CDR2 from the germline V gene are SGHVS and FQNEAQ.

The J gene is TRBJ2-1, the V gene TRBV5-1, with D uncertain. Germline V gene sequence: CDR1 SGHRS, CDR2 YFSETQ. With 0 bases removed from V and 6 bases from J, the gap between germline ends came to 25 bases. The CDR3 spans 19 residues. CDR3 residues: CASSLGPSLSRANFNEQFF. The CDR3 coding sequence is TGCGCCAGCAGCTTGGGGCCCTCACTATCTCGTGCCAATTTCAATGAGCAGTTCTTC.

This rearrangement joins TRBV18 to TRBJ1-5, with a possible D match to TRBD1 (6 bases). CDR3 size: 16 residues. The ends were cut back, 0 bases at V and 2 bases at J, with 11 bases in the middle. CDR1 is KGHSH and CDR2 is LQKENI in the germline V gene. The CDR3: CASSPPGRGGNQPQHF. The CDR3 bases are TGTGCCAGCTCACCACCGGGCAGGGGAGGCAATCAGCCCCAGCATTTT.

The chain employs TRBV21-1 and TRBJ1-3; the tabulated D call, TRBD1, remains unverified against the DNA. TRBV21-1 is marked as a pseudogene. This CDR3 contains 17 residues. The CDR3: CASSKERKGVFGNTIYF. As DNA, the CDR3 is TGTGCCAGCAGCAAAGAGCGGAAGGGGGTCTTTGGAAACACCATATATTTT.

This chain connects TRBV9 to TRBJ2-7; perhaps TRBD2 as D (6 bases). Germline loops: CDR1 SGDLS, CDR2 YYNGEE. Trimming cost V 4 bases and J 5 bases, with 16 bases left between them. CDR3 length equals 14 residues. CDR3 in amino acids: CASSPGLPSHEQYF. The CDR3 nucleotides are TGTGCCAGCAGCCCGGGACTCCCCAGTCACGAGCAGTACTTC.

The chain couples TRBV12-5 to TRBJ2-5; the match to TRBD2 covers 14 bases. The CDR3 is made up of 17 amino acids. The ends lost 5 bases at V and 7 bases at J; junction bases unmatched: 12. Per germline, CDR1 LGHNT and CDR2 FRNRAP. CDR3 nucleotides: TGTGCTAGTGGTCTCGGGGGGGGGACTAGCGGGAGCGGGACCCAGTACTTC. This codes for CASGLGGGTSGSGTQYF.

This sequence joins TRBV6-6 and TRBJ2-7; TRBD2 might be the D (5 bases). CDR1 is MNHNY and CDR2 is SVGAGI in the germline V gene (reference sequence). The CDR3 has 12 amino acids. The germline V and J ends were trimmed by 7 bases and 6 bases, with 13 bases remaining between them. The CDR3 region is CASTNLGGEQYF. The CDR3 nucleotides read TGTGCCAGCACAAACCTTGGAGGCGAGCAGTACTTC.

The rearrangement uses TRBV5-1 and TRBJ1-1, with a tentative D call TRBD1 (5 bases). The CDR3 has 15 amino acids. Trimming stripped 2 bases from V and 2 bases from J, with 13 bases between. CDR1 is SGHRS and CDR2 is YFSETQ in the germline V gene. CDR3 amino acids: CASSFRGGSNTEAFF. The CDR3 coding sequence is TGCGCCAGCAGCTTTAGGGGAGGATCAAACACTGAAGCTTTCTTT.

V gene TRBV5-6 combines with J gene TRBJ2-5; 11 nucleotides line up with TRBD1. V dropped 4 bases and J dropped 4; count of bases not matched to a gene: 3. Germline loops: CDR1 SGHDT, CDR2 YYEEEE. The CDR3 sequence is 14 residues long. CDR3 DNA sequence: TGTGCCAGCAGCACCGGGACAGGGGGAGAGACCCAGTACTTC. The encoded protein is CASSTGTGGETQYF. Full variable domain (outside the CDR3, taken from reference TRBV5-6 and TRBJ2-5): DAGVTQSPTHLIKTRGQQVTLRCSPKSGHDTVSWYQQALGQGPQFIFQYYEEEERQRGNFPDRFSGHQFPNYSSELNVNALLLGDSALYLCASSTGTGGETQYFGPGTRLLVL.

This sequence joins TRBV6-4 and TRBJ2-1, with D tentatively TRBD2 (6 bases). Deletions cut 2 bases from V and 9 bases from J, with 14 bases between. The CDR3 is 14 amino acids. Germline loops: CDR1 MRHNA, CDR2 SNTAGT. CDR3 sequence reads: CASSDAREKGEQFF. CDR3 in DNA: TGTGCCAGCAGTGACGCTCGGGAGAAGGGTGAGCAGTTCTTC.

The chain joins TRBV27 to TRBJ1-1; D unclear. Trimming cost V 4 bases and J 8 bases, with 8 bases left between them. This CDR3 contains 11 residues. In germline, CDR1 is MNHEY, CDR2 SMNVEV (reference sequence). This CDR3 reads CASSSPREAFF. As DNA, the CDR3 is TGTGCCAGCAGTTCCCCCAGAGAAGCTTTCTTT.

J is TRBJ1-2 and V is TRBV19, with 9 bases matching TRBD1. The germline CDR1 and CDR2 sequences are LNHDA and SQIVND (reference sequence). The CDR3 extends over 14 amino acids. The trim removed 6 bases at V and 3 bases at J, leaving 5 bases unmatched. For the CDR3, the DNA is TGTGCCAGTAGATCGACAGGGGGTCACTATGGCTACACCTTC. It is translated as CASRSTGGHYGYTF.

The chain carries TRBV27 and TRBJ1-2, with D possibly matching TRBD1 (6 bases). Germline CDR1 is MNHEY and CDR2 is SMNVEV (reference sequence). This CDR3 spans 13 amino acids. V gave up 4 bases and J gave up 2 bases, with 8 bases separating them. The CDR3 sequence: CASSYTGNYGYTF. CDR3 nucleotides: TGTGCCAGCAGTTATACAGGGAACTATGGCTACACCTTC.

This clone was seen just once. V usage is TRBV29-1 and J usage is TRBJ2-5; 7 bases are a match to TRBD1. Trimming took 0 bases from V and 3 from J; bases not matched to a gene: 10. The germline CDR1 and CDR2 sequences are SQVTM and ANQGSEA. This CDR3 spans 16 amino acids. CDR3 sequence reads: CSVEDPDRVIEETQYF. Here the CDR3 DNA reads TGCAGCGTTGAAGACCCAGACAGGGTTATAGAAGAGACCCAGTACTTC.

This sequence joins TRBV4-1 and TRBJ1-5, with a weak D call TRBD1 (6 bases). V was shortened by 2 bases and J by 4 bases, with 12 bases between the two germline ends. CDR1 is MGHRA, CDR2 YSYEKL, per germline. The CDR3 consists of 15 residues. In DNA, the CDR3 is TGCGCCAGCAGCCAACGAGGGGGACCGAATCAGCCCCAGCATTTT. It yields the protein CASSQRGGPNQPQHF.

The chain employs TRBV7-9 and TRBJ1-2; D possibly corresponds to TRBD1 (5 bases). Germline V gene lookup returns CDR1 SEHNR and CDR2 FQNEAQ (reference sequence). The CDR3 contains 13 residues. V shed 1 base and J shed 6 bases, with 9 bases lying between them. DNA for the CDR3: TGTGCCAGCAGCTTAGTTCGGGGGGATGGCTACACCTTC. Protein product: CASSLVRGDGYTF.

V usage is TRBV28 and J usage is TRBJ1-5; possible D gene TRBD1, 6 bases. Germline V gene lookup returns CDR1 MDHEN and CDR2 SYDVKM. The CDR3 is 18 residues long. Trimming took off 5 bases at V and 0 bases at J, with 20 bases between the two ends. The CDR3 DNA reads as TGTGCCAGCAGTATCCCGTCCGGGACATCTTATAGCAATCAGCCCCAGCATTTT. It specifies CASSIPSGTSYSNQPQHF.

The CDR3 reads CASSLVGGNEQFF. DNA of the CDR3: TGTGCCAGCAGCTTAGTCGGGGGCAATGAGCAGTTCTTC. The chain combines TRBV7-9 with TRBJ2-1; D perhaps matches TRBD2 (6 bases). Germline loops: CDR1 SEHNR, CDR2 FQNEAQ (reference sequence). The CDR3 loop spans 13 amino acids. Trimming left V 1 base short and J 6 bases short, with 7 bases between. The full variable domain, its missing parts supplied by reference TRBV7-9 and TRBJ2-1, is DTGVSQNPRHKITKRGQNVTFRCDPISEHNRLYWYRQTLGQGPEFLTYFQNEAQLEKSRLLSDRFSAERPKGSFSTLEIQRTEQGDSAMYLCASSLVGGNEQFFGPGTRLTVL.

This rearrangement joins TRBV5-1 to TRBJ1-4; possible D gene TRBD1, 5 bases. Trimming took off 2 bases at V and 3 bases at J, with 11 bases between the two ends. The CDR3 sequence is 15 residues long. Germline loops: CDR1 SGHRS, CDR2 YFSETQ. The CDR3 loop is CASSFGGTSNEKLFF. For the CDR3, the DNA is TGCGCCAGCAGCTTTGGAGGGACTTCTAATGAAAAACTGTTTTTT.

This clone was detected only a few times. V is TRBV10-3 and J is TRBJ1-6; D unresolved. Trimming stripped 2 bases from V and 8 bases from J, with 7 bases between. The CDR3 length is 13 residues. Germline V lookup: CDR1 ENHRY, CDR2 SYGVKD. In nucleotides, the CDR3 is TGTGCCATCAGTGAGACGAGTGATTCACCCCTCCACTTT. Protein: CAISETSDSPLHF.

In this sample, this clone turned up once. The gene calls are TRBV5-1 and TRBJ1-5; the D gene is possibly TRBD1 (5 bases). The CDR3 is made up of 13 amino acids. Germline V gene lookup returns CDR1 SGHRS and CDR2 YFSETQ. Trimming removed 2 bases at V and 3 bases at J, with 6 bases between. The CDR3, as DNA: TGCGCCAGCAGCTTAGGGGCCAATCAGCCCCAGCATTTT. Translation: CASSLGANQPQHF.

Points on this clone: Different DNA sequences within this sample yield the same CDR3. The chain joins TRBV28 to TRBJ1-6; D ambiguous. The germline V gene encodes CDR1 MDHEN and CDR2 SYDVKM. V lost 7 bases and J 7 bases, leaving 11 bases between the germline ends. The CDR3 loop spans 13 amino acids. The CDR3 protein is CASTLSGNSPLHF. CDR3 DNA sequence: TGTGCCAGCACCTTGAGCGGAAATTCACCCCTCCACTTT.

This chain uses TRBV2 with TRBJ2-7; no clear D. Between the trimmed V and J ends, which lost 5 bases and 7 bases, there was a span of 12 bases. Germline assignment: CDR1 SNHLY and CDR2 FYNNEI. CDR3 length equals 12 residues. This CDR3 reads CASSLALREQYV. CDR3 in DNA: TGTGCCAGCAGTTTGGCGCTGCGGGAGCAGTACGTC.

The chain recombines TRBV10-1 with TRBJ1-1; TRBD1 might be the D (6 bases). In germline, CDR1 is WNHNN, CDR2 SYGVQD (reference sequence). V was cut by 5 bases and J by 2 bases, with 12 bases left in between. The CDR3 consists of 14 residues. The CDR3 here is CASSRGGTNTEAFF. The CDR3 coding sequence is TGCGCCAGCAGTCGGGGGGGCACCAACACTGAAGCTTTCTTT.

The chain employs TRBV19 and TRBJ1-3; the D gene is possibly TRBD1 (6 bases). Per germline, CDR1 LNHDA and CDR2 SQIVND (reference sequence). The CDR3 sequence is 19 residues long. Trimming left V 5 bases short and J 0 bases short, with 23 bases between. CDR3 in DNA: TGTGCCAGTAGTCACCCCAGGGCCGGGACACCGAGCTCTGGAAACACCATATATTTT. Protein: CASSHPRAGTPSSGNTIYF. The variable domain in full, completed from reference TRBV19 and TRBJ1-3, reads DGGITQSPKYLFRKEGQNVTLSCEQNLNHDAMYWYRQDPGQGLRLIYYSQIVNDFQKGDIAEGYSVSREKKESFPLTVTSAQKNPTAFYLCASSHPRAGTPSSGNTIYFGEGSWLTVV.

This clone was picked up one time. This chain connects TRBV9 to TRBJ1-2; D possibly corresponds to TRBD1 (5 bases). Per the germline V gene, CDR1 is SGDLS and CDR2 is YYNGEE. The CDR3 spans 14 residues. Trimming removed 4 bases from V and 5 bases from J, with 15 bases in between. This chain's CDR3 is CASSSQTAQYGYTF. For the CDR3, the DNA is TGTGCCAGCAGCTCCCAGACAGCCCAGTATGGCTACACCTTC. The entire variable domain, with the rest obtained from reference TRBV9 and TRBJ1-2, is as follows: DSGVTQTPKHLITATGQRVTLRCSPRSGDLSVYWYQQSLDQGLQFLIQYYNGEERAKGNILERFSAQQFPDLHSELNLSSLELGDSALYFCASSSQTAQYGYTFGSGTRLTVV.